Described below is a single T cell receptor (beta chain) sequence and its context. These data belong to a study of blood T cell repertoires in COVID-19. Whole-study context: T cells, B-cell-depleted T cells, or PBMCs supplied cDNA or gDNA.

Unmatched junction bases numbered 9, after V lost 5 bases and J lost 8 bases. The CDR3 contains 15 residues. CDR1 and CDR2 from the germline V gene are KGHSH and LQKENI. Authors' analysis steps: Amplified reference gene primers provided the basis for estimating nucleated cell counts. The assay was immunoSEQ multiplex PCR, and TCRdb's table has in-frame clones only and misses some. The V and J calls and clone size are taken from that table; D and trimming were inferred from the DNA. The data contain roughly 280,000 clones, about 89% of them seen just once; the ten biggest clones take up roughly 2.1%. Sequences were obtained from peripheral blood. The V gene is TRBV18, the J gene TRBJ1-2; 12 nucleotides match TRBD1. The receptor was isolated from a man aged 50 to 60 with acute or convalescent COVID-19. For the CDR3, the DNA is TGTGCCAGCTCATCCCCGGGACAGGGGGCGGAGGGCTACACCTTC. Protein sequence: CASSSPGQGAEGYTF.